This TCR beta chain was recovered during a study of shared clonotypes between healthy human individuals. This CDR3 is built from 14 residues. J gave up 4 bases and V 4 bases, and 7 bases lay outside the gene matches. CDR1 SGHNT and CDR2 YYREEE come from the germline V gene (reference sequence). Assay used: immunoSEQ multiplex PCR; TCRdb lists only in-frame clones, some missing. The profile shows about 1 million clones, about 70% of them singletons. The source is a man aged 18 to 30 in good health. The rearrangement links TRBV5-4 to TRBJ1-1; 7 positions match TRBD1. The sequencing sample was made of memory CD4+ T cells sorted from blood. Sample subset: CD45RA-negative fraction. CDR3 in amino acids: CASSPRQGSTEAFF. The CDR3 DNA reads TGTGCCAGCAGCCCTAGACAGGGTAGCACTGAAGCTTTCTTT.